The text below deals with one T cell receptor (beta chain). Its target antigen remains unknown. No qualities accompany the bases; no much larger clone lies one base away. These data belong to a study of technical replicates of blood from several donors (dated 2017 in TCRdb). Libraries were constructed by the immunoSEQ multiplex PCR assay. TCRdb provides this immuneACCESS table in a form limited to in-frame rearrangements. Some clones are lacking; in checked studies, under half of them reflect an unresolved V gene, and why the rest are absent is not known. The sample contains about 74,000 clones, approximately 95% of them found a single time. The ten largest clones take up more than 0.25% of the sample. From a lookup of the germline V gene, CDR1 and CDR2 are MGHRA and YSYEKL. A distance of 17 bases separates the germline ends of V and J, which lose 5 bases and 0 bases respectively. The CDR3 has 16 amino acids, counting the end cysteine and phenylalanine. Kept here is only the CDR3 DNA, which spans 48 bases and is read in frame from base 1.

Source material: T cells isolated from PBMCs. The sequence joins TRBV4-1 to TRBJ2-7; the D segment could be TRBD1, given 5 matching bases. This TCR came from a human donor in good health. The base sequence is TGCGCCAGCAGCGCCGGGTATGCAGGGCTCTCCTACGAGCAGTACTTC. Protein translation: CASSAGYAGLSYEQYF.